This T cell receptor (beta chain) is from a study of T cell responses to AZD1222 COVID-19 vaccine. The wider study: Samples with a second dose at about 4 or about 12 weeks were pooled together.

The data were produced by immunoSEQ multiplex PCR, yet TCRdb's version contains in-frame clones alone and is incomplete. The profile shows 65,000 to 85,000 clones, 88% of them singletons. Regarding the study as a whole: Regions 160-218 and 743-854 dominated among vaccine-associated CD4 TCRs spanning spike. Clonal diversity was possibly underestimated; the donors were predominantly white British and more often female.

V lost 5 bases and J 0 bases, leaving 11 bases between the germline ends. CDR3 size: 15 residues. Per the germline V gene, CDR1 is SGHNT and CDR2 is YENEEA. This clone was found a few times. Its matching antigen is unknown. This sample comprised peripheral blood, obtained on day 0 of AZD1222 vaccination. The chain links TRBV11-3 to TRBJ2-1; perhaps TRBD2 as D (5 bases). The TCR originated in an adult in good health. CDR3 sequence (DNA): TGTGCCAGCAGCCGCGGGCCCAGCTCCTACAATGAGCAGTTCTTC. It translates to CASSRGPSSYNEQFF. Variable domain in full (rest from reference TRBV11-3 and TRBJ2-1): EAGVVQSPRYKIIEKKQPVAFWCNPISGHNTLYWYLQNLGQGPELLIRYENEEAVDDSQLPKDRFSAERLKGVDSTLKIQPAELGDSAVYLCASSRGPSSYNEQFFGPGTRLTVL.